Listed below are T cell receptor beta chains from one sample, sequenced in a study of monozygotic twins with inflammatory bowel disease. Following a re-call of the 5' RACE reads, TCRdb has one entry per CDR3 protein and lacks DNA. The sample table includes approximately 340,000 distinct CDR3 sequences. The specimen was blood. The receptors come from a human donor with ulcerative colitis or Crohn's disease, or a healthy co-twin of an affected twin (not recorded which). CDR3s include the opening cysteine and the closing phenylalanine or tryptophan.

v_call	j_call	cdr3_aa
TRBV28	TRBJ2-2	CASSLPLGATGELFF
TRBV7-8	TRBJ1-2	CASSLAGTPAGYTF
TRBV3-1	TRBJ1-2	CASSQEPRALYGYTF
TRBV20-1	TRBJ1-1	CSARAGRTEAFF
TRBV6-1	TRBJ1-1	CASSDRKGGRVEAFF
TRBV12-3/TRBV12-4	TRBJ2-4	CASSLVGKALKNIQYF
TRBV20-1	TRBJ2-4	CSARFTSGGTKNIQYF
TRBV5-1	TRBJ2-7	CASSLDRGPYEQYF
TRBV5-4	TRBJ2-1	CASRRGSGVSDEQFF
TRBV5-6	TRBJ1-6	CASSSMARDSPLHF
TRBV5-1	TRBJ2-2	CASSPLWGGNTGELFF
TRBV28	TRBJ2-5	CASSPGTSGSVETQYF
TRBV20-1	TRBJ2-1	CRARRDRGLYEQFF
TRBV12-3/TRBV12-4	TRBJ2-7	CASSFPSGTGNYEQYF
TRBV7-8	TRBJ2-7	CASSLGEGPGSNNEQYF
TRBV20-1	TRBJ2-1	CSAITQGREGQFIRNEQFF
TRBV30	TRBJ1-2	CAWSFGENYGYTF
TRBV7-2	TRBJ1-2	CASSQGGGIYGYTF
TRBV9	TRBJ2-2	CASSVVGTGSGGELFF
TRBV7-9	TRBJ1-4	CASSPRRGQANEKLFF
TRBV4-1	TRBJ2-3	CASSQVNRASTDTQYF
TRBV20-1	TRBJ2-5	CSAREGAGPQETQYF
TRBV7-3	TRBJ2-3	CASSLTPGGSTDTQYF
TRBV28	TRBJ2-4	CAVLAENIQYF
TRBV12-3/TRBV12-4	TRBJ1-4	CASSLDRSNEKLFF
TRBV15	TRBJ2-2	CATLPRTASPNTGELFF
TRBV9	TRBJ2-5	CATKARDQETQYF
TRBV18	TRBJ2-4	CASSPPGVGNIQYF
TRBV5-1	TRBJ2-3	CASSSLGADTQYF
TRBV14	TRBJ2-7	CASSRGGSTYEQYF
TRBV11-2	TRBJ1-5	CASSSSLNQPQHF
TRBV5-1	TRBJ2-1	CASSLAGGSQQFF
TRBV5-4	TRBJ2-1	CASSFVQGGNEQFF
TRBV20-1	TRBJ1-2	CSASRDRWVEGYTF
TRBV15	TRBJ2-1	CATSRASSISYNEQSF
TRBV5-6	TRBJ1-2	CASRPWGGGGYTF
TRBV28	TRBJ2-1	CASSPRGEYNEQFF
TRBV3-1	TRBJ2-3	CASSQVTGARDTQYF
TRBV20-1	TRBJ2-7	CSAPQGPAPYEQYF
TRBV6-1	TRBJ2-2	CASSELGGRALNTGELFF